These T cell receptor beta chains were read from a single sample in a study of technical replicates of blood from several donors. The assay was immunoSEQ multiplex PCR, and TCRdb's table has in-frame clones only and misses some. The sample contains 40,000 to 60,000 clones, more than 85% of which appear only once. The sequencing sample was made of PBMCs. Receptors originate from a human donor in good health. Some clones in this sample may be carry-over from other donors' samples. The CDR3 runs from the conserved cysteine through the conserved F or W. D genes are given only for firm matches. Size is stated for part of the rows, as once, few or many counts, or as a class when the clone is expanded.

DNA	CDR3	D	size	V	J
TGTGCCAGCAGCTTGTCAGGGTGGGCCGGGGAGCTGTTTTTT	CASSLSGWAGELFF	-	-	TRBV11-3	TRBJ2-2
TGTGCCAGCTCACCACAGGACAGGGGATTCGTGAACACTGAAGCTTTCTTT	CASSPQDRGFVNTEAFF	TRBD1	-	TRBV18	TRBJ1-1
TGTGCCAGCCGGGACAGGGGGTACGAGCAGTACTTC	CASRDRGYEQYF	TRBD1	-	TRBV19	TRBJ2-7
TGTGCCAGCAGTATTCCGGGACAGGGTAATAGTTGGGAAGGCTACACCTTC	CASSIPGQGNSWEGYTF	TRBD1	few	TRBV5-5	TRBJ1-2
TGCGCCAGCAGGCTCGGGAGGACAGATACGCAGTATTTT	CASRLGRTDTQYF	TRBD2	-	TRBV5-1	TRBJ2-3
TGTGCCAGCAGCACGACAGGGGGGCACTATGGCTACACCTTC	CASSTTGGHYGYTF	TRBD1	-	TRBV7-8	TRBJ1-2
TGCGCCAGCAGCTTGGGTAGCGGTATAACAGATACGCAGTATTTT	CASSLGSGITDTQYF	-	-	TRBV5-1	TRBJ2-3
TGCGCCAGCAGCCTCGGACCGGGAGCCTACAATGAGCAGTTCTTC	CASSLGPGAYNEQFF	-	few	TRBV5-1	TRBJ2-1
TGTGCCAGTAGTATCGGACAGGGGTCTGCTTTCTTT	CASSIGQGSAFF	TRBD1	few	TRBV19	TRBJ1-1
TGTGCCAGCAGTGAGATGGCTAGCGGAACCTACAATGAGCAGTTCTTC	CASSEMASGTYNEQFF	TRBD2	-	TRBV6-1	TRBJ2-1
TGCAGCGTCCCGGGATTTATAGATACGCAGTATTTT	CSVPGFIDTQYF	-	-	TRBV29-1	TRBJ2-3
TGTGCCAGCAGCATGTATGGGACTCTCAGCAATCAGCCCCAGCATTTT	CASSMYGTLSNQPQHF	-	-	TRBV21-1	TRBJ1-5
TGTGCCAGCTCGCCTACTAGCGGGGGGGCAGGATACGAGCAGTACTTC	CASSPTSGGAGYEQYF	TRBD2	-	TRBV18	TRBJ2-7
TGTGCCAGCACCCAATCGGGGGTGGTTAATGGCTACACCTTC	CASTQSGVVNGYTF	-	-	TRBV7-9	TRBJ1-2
TGTGCCAGCAGCTTAGCCCGCGTCGCAGATACGCAGTATTTT	CASSLARVADTQYF	-	once	TRBV7-3	TRBJ2-3
TGTGCCAGCAGCCAAGGCCGGCTAGAGTCCTACGAGCAGTACTTC	CASSQGRLESYEQYF	-	-	TRBV4-2	TRBJ2-7
TGTGCCAGCAGCTCCTCAACAGGGGCAACTAATGAAAAACTGTTTTTT	CASSSSTGATNEKLFF	TRBD1	-	TRBV9	TRBJ1-4
TGTGCCAGCAGTGGACCGGGATCATTCTATGGCTACACCTTC	CASSGPGSFYGYTF	-	-	TRBV2	TRBJ1-2
TGTGCCAGCAGCTCCGAAACTTCGAACAATGAGCAGTTCTTC	CASSSETSNNEQFF	-	once	TRBV7-3	TRBJ2-1
TGTGCCAGCAGTTACTCGAGGGTAAATGGCTACACCTTC	CASSYSRVNGYTF	-	-	TRBV6-5	TRBJ1-2
TGTGCCTGGAGTACAGGGACTCAGCCCCAGCATTTT	CAWSTGTQPQHF	-	-	TRBV30	TRBJ1-5
TGTGCCGGGCGGGAGGGGGGTGCTAATGAAAAACTGTTTTTT	CAGREGGANEKLFF	-	-	TRBV6-1	TRBJ1-4
TGCAGCGTCCTGACAGAAAACACTGAAGCTTTCTTT	CSVLTENTEAFF	-	few	TRBV29-1	TRBJ1-1
TGTGCCAGTAGTGAAAGACAGGGGCTGGGCACTGAAGCTTTCTTT	CASSERQGLGTEAFF	TRBD1	-	TRBV19	TRBJ1-1
TGTGCCAGCACCCCGACTCGGGCGGGAACTGAAGCTTTCTTT	CASTPTRAGTEAFF	-	-	TRBV28	TRBJ1-1
TGTGCCAGCAGCCAGGGGCTGACAGGGGTAAATGAGCAGTTCTTC	CASSQGLTGVNEQFF	TRBD1	-	TRBV5-6	TRBJ2-1
TGTGCCAGCAGAGAATTAGAGACTAGCGGGTCTTACAATGAGCAGTTCTTC	CASRELETSGSYNEQFF	TRBD2	-	TRBV6-1	TRBJ2-1
TGTGCCAGCAGTTGCCCGGGACAGAGCAATCAGCCCCAGCATTTT	CASSCPGQSNQPQHF	TRBD1	medium-sized	TRBV27	TRBJ1-5
TGTGCCAGCAGCGGAGGCCCGGAAGGTAGCTATGGCTACACCTTC	CASSGGPEGSYGYTF	-	once	TRBV9	TRBJ1-2
TGTGCCTGGCTACGGGGCTATGGCTACACCTTC	CAWLRGYGYTF	-	-	TRBV30	TRBJ1-2
TGCGCCAGCAGCAAAACAGGGGGCGCGTTGTCGGGTGGCGGGGAGCTGTTTTTT	CASSKTGGALSGGGELFF	TRBD1	-	TRBV5-1	TRBJ2-2
TGTGCCAGCAGCTTGCGGACAGGGGGGACCTACGAGCAGTACTTC	CASSLRTGGTYEQYF	TRBD1	-	TRBV11-3	TRBJ2-7
TGTGCCAGCTCACTACAGGGCCCCTCCTACGAGCAGTACTTC	CASSLQGPSYEQYF	-	once	TRBV18	TRBJ2-7
TGTGCCATCAGACAGGGGGCGACTGAAGCTTTCTTT	CAIRQGATEAFF	TRBD1	-	TRBV10-3	TRBJ1-1
TGTGCCAGAAGTAGGAGGAGGCCGACAGATACGCAGTATTTT	CARSRRRPTDTQYF	-	-	TRBV19	TRBJ2-3
TGTGCCAGCAGCTTCGGAGGAACTGGGGCCAACGTCCTGACTTTC	CASSFGGTGANVLTF	-	-	TRBV7-2	TRBJ2-6
TGTGCCAGCAGTTTATCGTTTTCAGGGGGAGACACCATATATTTT	CASSLSFSGGDTIYF	TRBD1	-	TRBV27	TRBJ1-3
TGTGCCAGCGGACGGGGGGGCAAGAATGAGCAGTTCTTC	CASGRGGKNEQFF	TRBD2	-	TRBV7-9	TRBJ2-1
TGTGCCAGCTCCCCCGGGACTAACTACGAGCAGTACTTC	CASSPGTNYEQYF	TRBD2	-	TRBV18	TRBJ2-7
TGTGCCAGCAGCCCGGTGTCAAGGGGCTATGGCTACACCTTC	CASSPVSRGYGYTF	-	-	TRBV7-9	TRBJ1-2
TGTGCCAGCAGCCCAAATAGGCAGGGAAACTATGGCTACACCTTC	CASSPNRQGNYGYTF	-	-	TRBV7-2	TRBJ1-2
TGTGCCAGCAGCCTACAGGGGGCGAACACCGGGGAGCTGTTTTTT	CASSLQGANTGELFF	TRBD1	-	TRBV5-4	TRBJ2-2
TGTGCCAGCAGTTACTCGAATAGGGGGCTAAGGAATGAGCAGTTCTTC	CASSYSNRGLRNEQFF	TRBD1	few	TRBV6-5	TRBJ2-1
TGTGCCAGCAGTTCTGATTTTCGGTTCTATGGCTACACCTTC	CASSSDFRFYGYTF	-	once	TRBV2	TRBJ1-2
TGTGCCAGTATTAATGTGGGAGCGATCGGCTACACCTTC	CASINVGAIGYTF	-	-	TRBV19	TRBJ1-2
TGTGCCAGCAGCCGAGAGTACACTGAAGCTTTCTTT	CASSREYTEAFF	-	-	TRBV7-9	TRBJ1-1
TGTGCCAGCAGCCTCCTACCGGGACAGGGGGCGCAGCCCCAGCATTTT	CASSLLPGQGAQPQHF	TRBD1	-	TRBV27	TRBJ1-5
TGTGCCAGCGGTGGGACAGGGAGAGACAATCAGCCCCAGCATTTT	CASGGTGRDNQPQHF	TRBD1	-	TRBV6-1	TRBJ1-5